These T cell receptor beta chains were read from a single sample in a study of T-cell reconstitution after alpha-beta-depleted transplantation in children. Via MiXCR, TCRdb re-called the PCR reads, giving one row per CDR3 protein. The sample yields 450,000 to 600,000 distinct CDR3 sequences, roughly a tenth seen once. Sample: PBMCs, taken before TCRalphabeta/CD19-depleted stem cell transplant. These receptors came from a child under 10 years old with inherited bone marrow failure, due to receive a stem cell transplant. CDR3s include the opening cysteine and the closing phenylalanine or tryptophan. The D gene is left open where the match is weak. A row's size may be missing; if present it is once, few, many or a size class.

v_call: TRBV7-9
j_call: TRBJ2-1
d_call: .
clone_size: few
cdr3_nt: TGTGCCAGCAGCACCACGGGTACCTTAGACAATGAGCAGTTCTTC
cdr3_aa: CASSTTGTLDNEQFF

v_call: TRBV30
j_call: TRBJ2-1
d_call: TRBD1
clone_size: .
cdr3_nt: TGTGCCTGGAGCCGGGACAGAAATGAGCAGTTCTTC
cdr3_aa: CAWSRDRNEQFF

v_call: TRBV7-9
j_call: TRBJ2-1
d_call: .
clone_size: .
cdr3_nt: TGTGCCAGCAGCTTAGACGGGGTTGAGCAGTTCTTC
cdr3_aa: CASSLDGVEQFF

v_call: TRBV28
j_call: TRBJ2-1
d_call: .
clone_size: many
cdr3_nt: TGTGCCAGCAGTTACGGGGGCTCCTACAATGAGCAGTTCTTC
cdr3_aa: CASSYGGSYNEQFF

v_call: TRBV28
j_call: TRBJ2-1
d_call: .
clone_size: many
cdr3_nt: TGTGCCAGTGATACAGGGCTTGGTTTCAATGAGCAGTTCTTC
cdr3_aa: CASDTGLGFNEQFF

v_call: TRBV29-1
j_call: TRBJ1-4
d_call: .
clone_size: many
cdr3_nt: TGCAGCGTTGACTTCTCGGAGGGTGATGAAAAACTGTTTTTT
cdr3_aa: CSVDFSEGDEKLFF

v_call: TRBV20-1
j_call: TRBJ1-4
d_call: .
clone_size: many
cdr3_nt: TGCAGTGCTAGAGATCAATGGACAACTAATGAAAAACTGTTTTTT
cdr3_aa: CSARDQWTTNEKLFF

v_call: TRBV7-7
j_call: TRBJ2-7
d_call: .
clone_size: many
cdr3_nt: TGTGCTAGCAGCTTAGCCGAGGGAACCTACGAGCAGTACTTC
cdr3_aa: CASSLAEGTYEQYF

v_call: TRBV20-1
j_call: TRBJ1-2
d_call: TRBD1
clone_size: many
cdr3_nt: TGCAGTGCTCGCAAACAGGGGGGTGGCTACACCTTC
cdr3_aa: CSARKQGGGYTF

v_call: TRBV7-9
j_call: TRBJ1-1
d_call: TRBD1
clone_size: many
cdr3_nt: TGTGCCAGCAGCTTGCCAGGGGGCTGGGGCATGAACACTGAAGCTTTCTTT
cdr3_aa: CASSLPGGWGMNTEAFF

v_call: TRBV10-3
j_call: TRBJ2-1
d_call: TRBD2
clone_size: many
cdr3_nt: TGTGCCATTCTAGCGGGAGAGGACTACAATGAGCAGTTCTTC
cdr3_aa: CAILAGEDYNEQFF